A single sample is the source of the 4 T cell receptor beta chains below, sequenced in a study of blood T cell repertoires in COVID-19. Generated by immunoSEQ multiplex PCR, the TCRdb table keeps only in-frame clones and is missing some. Of 260,000 or so clones listed, around 86% are singletons. What was sequenced was PBMCs or T cells enriched from blood (not recorded which). The receptors shown here come from a man in his late teens or twenties who had recovered from COVID-19.

This chain connects TRBV6-5 to TRBJ1-2; D gene uncertain. V dropped 5 bases and J dropped 1 base, with 8 bases sitting between them. This CDR3 has 13 residues. Germline V gene sequence: CDR1 MNHEY, CDR2 SVGAGI. CDR3 amino acids: CASSLLRNYGYTF. For the CDR3, the DNA is TGTGCCAGCAGTCTCTTGCGTAACTATGGCTACACCTTC.

The rearrangement links TRBV6-2 or TRBV6-3 to TRBJ1-6; D remains ambiguous. This CDR3 has 15 amino acids. Trimming shortened V by 7 bases and J by 10 bases, and 20 bases separated the two germline ends. CDR1 is MNHEY, CDR2 SVGEGT, per germline. The CDR3 protein is CASTPRGQGYSPLHF. CDR3 DNA: TGTGCCAGCACCCCCCGGGGTCAAGGGTACTCACCCCTCCACTTT.

The genes are TRBV6-1 and TRBJ2-7; TRBD2 might be the D (7 bases). Trimming cost V 1 base and J 5 bases, with 9 bases left between them. CDR3 size: 13 residues. Germline values: CDR1 MNHNS, CDR2 SASEGT. CDR3 sequence (DNA): TGTGCCAGCAGTGAAGAGGGGGGGCACGAGCAGTACTTC. Amino acid sequence: CASSEEGGHEQYF.

The chain links TRBV18 to TRBJ1-5; 9 nucleotides align to TRBD1. The junction had 7 bases not matched to a gene; V was cut back by 4 bases and J by 6 bases. The CDR3 sequence is 15 residues long. Looked up from germline, CDR1 is KGHSH and CDR2 is LQKENI. CDR3 DNA sequence: TGTGCCAGCTCACGGACAGGGGACGGTACTCAGCCCCAGCATTTT. It yields the protein CASSRTGDGTQPQHF.